The 6 T cell receptor beta chains below come from one sample, sequenced in a study of T cell changes during pregnancy in multiple sclerosis. Here immunoSEQ multiplex PCR was the method, and the copy in TCRdb shows in-frame clones only, minus some. The data show tens of thousands of clones, roughly 89% seen once. Material: CD4+ T cells from peripheral blood mononuclear cells, obtained in the second trimester of pregnancy. Source of these receptors: a female donor with multiple sclerosis, enrolled in a pregnancy study.

The chain links TRBV28 to TRBJ2-7; TRBD2 matches at 7 bases. Germline CDR1 reads MDHEN; CDR2 reads SYDVKM. The CDR3 is 15 amino acids. V was clipped by 8 bases and J by 0 bases; unmatched bases: 10. CDR3 sequence reads: CASEWAGGSSYEQYF. The CDR3 DNA reads TGTGCCAGCGAGTGGGCTGGCGGGAGCTCCTACGAGCAGTACTTC.

This clone occurred once. The chain is built from TRBV5-1 and TRBJ2-5; TRBD2 might be the D (6 bases). V was trimmed by 0 bases and J by 0 bases, leaving 9 bases between them. In germline, CDR1 is SGHRS, CDR2 YFSETQ. The CDR3 consists of 15 residues. This CDR3 is CASSLAAGYQETQYF. For the CDR3, the DNA is TGCGCCAGCAGCTTGGCGGCGGGGTACCAAGAGACCCAGTACTTC. Filled out from reference TRBV5-1 and TRBJ2-5, the complete variable domain reads KAGVTQTPRYLIKTRGQQVTLSCSPISGHRSVSWYQQTPGQGLQFLFEYFSETQRNKGNFPGRFSGRQFSNSRSEMNVSTLELGDSALYLCASSLAAGYQETQYFGPGTRLLVL.

This rearrangement joins TRBV29-1 to TRBJ2-1; 11 bases agree with TRBD2. The CDR3 has 15 amino acids. CDR1 and CDR2 from the germline V gene are SQVTM and ANQGSEA. V lost 7 bases to trimming and J lost 6 bases; unmatched junction nucleotides: 11. CDR3 coding DNA: TGCAGCGGGGGGACTTTTAGCGGGAGGGCCAATGAGCAGTTCTTC. Translating gives CSGGTFSGRANEQFF.

As for this clone: The junction and the germline gene differ at one end; a read error may be behind it. The chain joins TRBV7-7 to TRBJ2-5, with 15 bases matching TRBD2. The CDR3 sequence is 16 residues long. Germline loops: CDR1 SSHAT, CDR2 FNYEAQ (reference sequence). The CDR3 region has the DNA TGTGCTAGCAGCTTAGGACTAGCGGGAGGGCGAGAGACCCAGTACTTC. It codes for CASSLGLAGGRETQYF.

The chain combines TRBV18 with TRBJ2-7; a weak D match, TRBD1 (7 bases). The CDR3 runs to 15 residues. Germline CDR1 KGHSH, CDR2 LQKENI. Trimming removed 2 bases from V and 2 bases from J, with 13 bases in between. CDR3 loop: CASSPTTGRTYEQYF. CDR3 nucleotides: TGTGCCAGCTCACCAACGACAGGGAGGACCTACGAGCAGTACTTC.

The rearrangement joins TRBV9 to TRBJ2-3, with 11 bases fitting TRBD2. V lost 4 bases and J lost 5; bases outside the gene matches: 9. The germline V gene has CDR1 SGDLS and CDR2 YYNGEE. The CDR3 is 16 residues long. CDR3 sequence: CASSRRGLAGEDTQYF. The DNA of the CDR3 is TGTGCCAGCAGCAGACGTGGACTAGCGGGCGAAGATACGCAGTATTTT. Variable domain in full (rest from reference TRBV9 and TRBJ2-3): DSGVTQTPKHLITATGQRVTLRCSPRSGDLSVYWYQQSLDQGLQFLIQYYNGEERAKGNILERFSAQQFPDLHSELNLSSLELGDSALYFCASSRRGLAGEDTQYFGPGTRLTVL.